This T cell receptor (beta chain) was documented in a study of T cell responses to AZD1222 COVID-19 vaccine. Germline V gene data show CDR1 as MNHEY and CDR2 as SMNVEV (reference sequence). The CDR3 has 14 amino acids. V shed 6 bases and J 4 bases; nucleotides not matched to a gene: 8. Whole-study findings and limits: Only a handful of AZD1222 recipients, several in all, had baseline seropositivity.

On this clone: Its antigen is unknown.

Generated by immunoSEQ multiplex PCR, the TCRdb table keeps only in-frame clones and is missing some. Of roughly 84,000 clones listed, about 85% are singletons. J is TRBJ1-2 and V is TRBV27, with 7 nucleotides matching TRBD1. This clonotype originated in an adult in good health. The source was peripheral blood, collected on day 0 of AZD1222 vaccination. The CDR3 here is CASSSDRSGYGYTF. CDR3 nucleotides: TGTGCCAGCAGCTCGGACAGGAGCGGCTATGGCTACACCTTC.